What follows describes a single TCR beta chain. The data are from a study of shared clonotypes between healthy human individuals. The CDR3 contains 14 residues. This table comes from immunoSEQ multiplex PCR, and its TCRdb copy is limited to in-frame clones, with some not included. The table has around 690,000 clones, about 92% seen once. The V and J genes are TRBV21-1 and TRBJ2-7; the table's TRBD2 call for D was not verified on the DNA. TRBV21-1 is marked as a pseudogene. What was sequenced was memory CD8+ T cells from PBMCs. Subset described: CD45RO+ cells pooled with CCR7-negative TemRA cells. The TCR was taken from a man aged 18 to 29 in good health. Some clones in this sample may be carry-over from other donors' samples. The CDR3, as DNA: TGTGCCAGCAGCAATGTCTCCAGCGCCTACGAGCAGTACTTC. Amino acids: CASSNVSSAYEQYF.